The 25 T cell receptor beta chains reported below all come from one sample, sequenced in a study of T cell responses to AZD1222 COVID-19 vaccine. Clones were read by immunoSEQ multiplex PCR, and TCRdb kept only the in-frame ones, dropping some. The sample lists 150,000 to 200,000 clones, around 92% seen once, with 1.3% in the top ten. The sample here was peripheral blood, taken 28 days after the second AZD1222 dose. Every receptor here comes from an adult who received the AZD1222 COVID-19 vaccine.

The chain joins TRBV9 to TRBJ1-3; D remains unclear. CDR1 and CDR2 from the germline V gene are SGDLS and YYNGEE. V was shortened by 4 bases and J by 0 bases, with 8 bases between the two germline ends. The CDR3 sequence is 14 residues long. In DNA, the CDR3 is TGTGCCAGCAGCCTAGAGGCCTCTGGAAACACCATATATTTT. Amino acid sequence: CASSLEASGNTIYF. The full variable domain, completed using reference TRBV9 and TRBJ1-3, is DSGVTQTPKHLITATGQRVTLRCSPRSGDLSVYWYQQSLDQGLQFLIQYYNGEERAKGNILERFSAQQFPDLHSELNLSSLELGDSALYFCASSLEASGNTIYFGEGSWLTVV.

The CDR3 loop is CAWSVIRSSGSSYNEQFF. The CDR3 DNA follows: TGTGCCTGGAGTGTCATCCGGAGTAGCGGTAGCTCCTACAATGAGCAGTTCTTC. The gene calls are TRBV30 and TRBJ2-1; the D gene is possibly TRBD2 (6 bases). V lost 0 bases and J lost 0, with 18 bases in between. The V gene's germline CDR1 is GTSNPN and CDR2 SVGIG (reference sequence). The CDR3 extends over 18 amino acids.

The rearrangement links TRBV3-1 (or the pseudogene TRBV3-2) to TRBJ1-6; possible D gene TRBD1, 5 bases. Germline assignment: CDR1 LGHDT and CDR2 YNNKEL (reference sequence). This CDR3 contains 16 residues. Trimming pared 6 bases from V and 3 bases from J, leaving 15 bases between. CDR3 loop: CASSSGTSRYNSPLHF. The CDR3 nucleotides read TGTGCCAGCAGTTCCGGGACTTCCCGCTATAATTCACCCCTCCACTTT.

The rearrangement links TRBV2 to TRBJ1-2; TRBD1 is a possible D gene (6 bases). Deletions cut 4 bases from V and 3 bases from J, with 15 bases between. CDR3 length: 15 residues. Germline V lookup: CDR1 SNHLY, CDR2 FYNNEI. In DNA, the CDR3 is TGTGCCAGCAGTGTTGAGGTGGGACACTACTATGGCTACACCTTC. Its protein product is CASSVEVGHYYGYTF.

The chain uses TRBV24-1 and TRBJ2-1; 9 bases match TRBD2. Germline CDR1 and CDR2: KGHDR and SFDVKD. This CDR3 spans 14 amino acids. The ends lost 9 bases at V and 4 bases at J; junction bases unmatched: 6. The CDR3 sequence is CATLSGRDYNEQFF. CDR3 sequence (DNA): TGTGCCACCCTTAGCGGGAGAGATTACAATGAGCAGTTCTTC.

The chain uses TRBV19 and TRBJ2-3; the D gene is possibly TRBD2 (6 bases). CDR3 length: 16 amino acids. Trimming removed 1 base from V and 6 bases from J, with 17 bases in between. Germline loops: CDR1 LNHDA, CDR2 SQIVND (reference sequence). CDR3 amino acids: CASSIGSGGVGDTQYF. The CDR3 DNA reads TGTGCCAGTAGTATAGGGTCGGGCGGGGTAGGTGATACGCAGTATTTT.

This chain links TRBV24-1 with TRBJ2-3; D remains ambiguous. Trimming left V 0 bases short and J 4 bases short, with 7 bases between. CDR3 length equals 14 residues. Germline V gene data show CDR1 as KGHDR and CDR2 as SFDVKD. CDR3 nucleotide sequence: TGTGCCACCAGTGATTTGGAGAGCGCAGATACGCAGTATTTT. This encodes CATSDLESADTQYF.

This chain links TRBV5-1 with TRBJ2-3; the D is unclear. From germline, CDR1 is SGHRS and CDR2 YFSETQ. The germline V and J ends were trimmed by 5 bases and 0 bases, with 10 bases remaining between them. This CDR3 is built from 14 residues. DNA for the CDR3: TGCGCCAGCAGTCTGCGACCCAGCACAGATACGCAGTATTTT. Its translation is CASSLRPSTDTQYF.

The table lists this clone with a count of one. The chain employs TRBV3-1 (or the pseudogene TRBV3-2) and TRBJ1-1, with D maybe TRBD1 (6 bases). The CDR3 covers 15 residues. Trimming removed 3 bases at V and 1 base at J, with 12 bases between. Germline V lookup: CDR1 LGHDT, CDR2 YNNKEL (reference sequence). The CDR3, as DNA: TGTGCCAGCAGCCAGACAGGCTCCCCGAACACTGAAGCTTTCTTT. It specifies CASSQTGSPNTEAFF.

This clone was seen once. This rearrangement joins TRBV10-3 to TRBJ2-1, with 8 positions matching TRBD2. CDR3 length: 18 amino acids. The junction had 14 bases not matched to a gene; V was cut back by 6 bases and J by 1 base. Germline values: CDR1 ENHRY, CDR2 SYGVKD. CDR3 nucleotides: TGTGCCATCAGCGGAACACCACTTTCTAGCGGGTCCTACAATGAGCAGTTCTTC. It is translated as CAISGTPLSSGSYNEQFF.

The chain carries TRBV19 and TRBJ2-6; a weak D match, TRBD1 (6 bases). CDR1 LNHDA and CDR2 SQIVND come from the germline V gene (reference sequence). This CDR3 has 19 amino acids. The V end lost 4 bases, the J end lost 3 bases, and 22 bases lay between the germline ends. The CDR3 nucleotides read TGTGCCAGTAGTACCCGGGACACGACTACCGTCGGTGGGGCCAACGTCCTGACTTTC. Residues: CASSTRDTTTVGGANVLTF.

CDR3 protein: CASSSTASSYEQYF. The DNA for the CDR3 is TGCGCCAGCAGCTCGACAGCGAGCTCCTACGAGCAGTACTTC. J is TRBJ2-7 and V is TRBV5-1; maybe TRBD1 (5 bases). The CDR3 spans 14 residues. The germline V gene encodes CDR1 SGHRS and CDR2 YFSETQ. V gave up 3 bases and J gave up 0 bases, with 10 bases separating them.

This chain joins TRBV7-9 and TRBJ2-5, with 12 bases lining up with TRBD1. Germline CDR1 and CDR2: SEHNR and FQNEAQ (reference sequence). V shed 5 bases, J shed 4 bases, and the junction held 8 bases outside the gene matches. The CDR3 totals 16 residues. The CDR3 coding sequence is TGTGCCAGCAGCGGACCCGGGACAGGGGGCCTAGAGACCCAGTACTTC. Translating gives CASSGPGTGGLETQYF. Drawing the rest from reference TRBV7-9 and TRBJ2-5, the complete variable domain is DTGVSQNPRHKITKRGQNVTFRCDPISEHNRLYWYRQTLGQGPEFLTYFQNEAQLEKSRLLSDRFSAERPKGSFSTLEIQRTEQGDSAMYLCASSGPGTGGLETQYFGPGTRLLVL.

V and J are TRBV18 and TRBJ1-2; TRBD1 agrees at 8 bases. Germline assignment: CDR1 KGHSH and CDR2 LQKENI. The ends lost 3 bases at V and 5 bases at J; junction bases unmatched: 5. This CDR3 has 14 amino acids. The CDR3 DNA reads TGTGCCAGCTCACCGTCCGGGACAGGATATGGCTACACCTTC. Its translation is CASSPSGTGYGYTF.

The CDR3 is CASSYSTGPPYEQYF. The CDR3 nucleotides read TGTGCCAGCAGTTACTCGACAGGGCCTCCCTACGAGCAGTACTTC. The chain joins TRBV6-5 to TRBJ2-7; 7 bases map to TRBD1. Losses at the gene ends were 0 bases for V and 2 bases for J; bases not matched to a gene: 4. Germline-derived CDR1 and CDR2 are MNHEY and SVGAGI. CDR3 size: 15 residues.

This rearrangement joins TRBV27 to TRBJ1-6; maybe TRBD1 (5 bases). The CDR3 is made up of 12 amino acids. The germline V and J ends were trimmed by 10 bases and 10 bases, with 14 bases remaining between them. Germline-derived CDR1 and CDR2 are MNHEY and SMNVEV (reference sequence). The CDR3 loop reads CATREGHSPLHF. Here the CDR3 DNA reads TGTGCCACCCGCGAGGGGCACTCACCCCTCCACTTT.

The chain uses TRBV7-9 and TRBJ1-1, with D unresolved. The CDR3 totals 13 residues. CDR1 and CDR2 (germline): SEHNR, FQNEAQ (reference sequence). The V gene lost 1 base and the J gene lost 1 base, with 4 bases spanning the gap. The CDR3 loop is CASSLEENTEAFF. The CDR3 DNA reads as TGTGCCAGCAGCTTAGAGGAGAACACTGAAGCTTTCTTT.

V usage is TRBV9 and J usage is TRBJ1-6; D might be TRBD1 (6 bases). V gave up 0 bases and J gave up 8 bases, with 12 bases separating them. CDR1 is SGDLS and CDR2 is YYNGEE in the germline V gene. The CDR3 runs to 15 residues. The CDR3 nucleotides are TGTGCCAGCAGCGTAGGGTGGGGACATGATTCACCCCTCCACTTT. Translation gives CASSVGWGHDSPLHF.

This clone was observed once. The chain links TRBV11-2 to TRBJ2-7; D is perhaps TRBD1 or TRBD2 (5 bases each). Germline lookup yields CDR1 SGHAT and CDR2 FQNNGV. The CDR3 loop spans 15 amino acids. V was pared by 4 bases and J by 1 base, with 14 bases between. CDR3 in DNA: TGTGCCAGCAGCTCCCGGGGCAGTGGATCCTACGAGCAGTACTTC. This translates into CASSSRGSGSYEQYF.

J is TRBJ2-1 and V is TRBV5-1; D might be TRBD2 (6 bases). The CDR3 consists of 16 residues. Germline-derived CDR1 and CDR2 are SGHRS and YFSETQ. Between the trimmed V and J ends, which lost 0 bases and 6 bases, there was a span of 16 bases. CDR3 nucleotides: TGCGCCAGCAGCTTGGCCCTCAGCTTCGGGGGCAATGAGCAGTTCTTC. Its protein is CASSLALSFGGNEQFF.

The CDR3: CASSFRQDRQPQHF. DNA for the CDR3: TGTGCCAGCAGTTTTAGACAGGATCGTCAGCCCCAGCATTTT. The chain uses TRBV28 and TRBJ1-5; D may be TRBD1 (6 bases). Trimming removed 3 bases at V and 6 bases at J, with 12 bases between. The CDR3 runs 14 residues. In germline, CDR1 is MDHEN, CDR2 SYDVKM.

This clone was recorded a few times. The chain couples TRBV21-1 to TRBJ1-2; whether TRBD1, the table's D call, matches the DNA was not checked. TRBV21-1 is a listed pseudogene. The CDR3 has 15 residues. The CDR3 sequence: CASSIRQGSNYGYTF. DNA of the CDR3: TGTGCCAGCAGCATCCGACAGGGTTCTAACTATGGCTACACCTTC.

The J gene is TRBJ1-4, the V gene TRBV5-5; unclear D gene. This CDR3 has 15 amino acids. Germline CDR1 and CDR2: SGHKS and YYEKEE (reference sequence). Trimming took 1 base from V and 6 from J, leaving 13 bases between them. The chain's CDR3 is CASSLWEGMDEKLFF. The CDR3 nucleotides read TGTGCCAGCAGCTTGTGGGAAGGGATGGATGAAAAACTGTTTTTT.

V and J are TRBV25-1 and TRBJ1-6; D might be TRBD1 (6 bases). The CDR3 runs 14 residues. Trimming pared 6 bases from V and 4 bases from J, leaving 10 bases between. CDR1 MGHDK and CDR2 SYGVNS come from the germline V gene. CDR3 bases: TGTGCCAGCAGCCAGGGGAGGTATAATTCACCCCTCCACTTT. Amino acids: CASSQGRYNSPLHF.

A note on this clone: Because the CDR3's place on the DNA is in doubt, the DNA is left out and the CDR3 is given as listed by TCRdb. The chain recombines TRBV6-5 with TRBJ2-5. The CDR3 is 15 residues long, counting both termini. Germline assignment: CDR1 MNHEY and CDR2 SVGAGI. CDR3 loop: CASSYFRGRPETQYF.